A single sample gave rise to the 12 T cell receptor beta chains below, sequenced in a study of cytomegalovirus exposure and HLA in healthy donors. The method was immunoSEQ multiplex PCR; TCRdb's version includes in-frame clones alone and lacks a portion of them. This table has about 54,000 clones, approximately 89% appearing once. Sequences were obtained from PBMCs. The receptors stem from a woman younger than 35 in good health and CMV-seropositive.

The chain recombines TRBV28 with TRBJ1-1, with 9 bases aligning to TRBD1. V was pared by 5 bases and J by 2 bases, with 12 bases of the junction left unmatched. Germline CDR1 reads MDHEN; CDR2 reads SYDVKM. The CDR3 runs 17 residues. Written as DNA, the CDR3 is TGTGCCAGCAGTCTTTCACAGGGGGCGAACACCAACACTGAAGCTTTCTTT. It codes for CASSLSQGANTNTEAFF.

This clone was observed a single time. The rearrangement uses TRBV7-9 and TRBJ1-1; D gene unclear. V lost 5 bases, J lost 5 bases, and 15 bases lay in between. Germline values: CDR1 SEHNR, CDR2 FQNEAQ (reference sequence). This CDR3 comprises 14 residues. The CDR3 protein is CASSPLLDGTEAFF. The CDR3 DNA sequence: TGTGCCAGCAGCCCCCTCTTAGACGGGACTGAAGCTTTCTTT.

Here the CDR3 reads CAIRVGSGAQYF. DNA of the CDR3: TGTGCCATCAGGGTCGGTTCCGGGGCCCAGTACTTC. This rearrangement joins TRBV10-3 to TRBJ2-5, with TRBD2 as a possible D gene (5 bases). The CDR3 spans 12 residues. The V and J ends lost 6 bases and 9 bases respectively, with 14 bases between them. Per germline, CDR1 ENHRY and CDR2 SYGVKD.

The chain uses TRBV4-1 and TRBJ1-6, with D maybe TRBD1 (6 bases). CDR1 and CDR2 from the germline V gene are MGHRA and YSYEKL. V shed 3 bases and J shed 10 bases, with 13 bases lying between them. The CDR3 runs to 14 residues. The CDR3 DNA is TGCGCCAGCAGCCAGATTGACAGGTTATCACCCCTCCACTTT. It specifies CASSQIDRLSPLHF.

The chain recombines TRBV7-9 with TRBJ1-2, with D hard to call. The CDR3 extends over 13 amino acids. V lost 2 bases, J lost 7 bases, and 11 bases lay in between. The germline CDR1 and CDR2 sequences are SEHNR and FQNEAQ (reference sequence). CDR3 coding DNA: TGTGCCAGCAGCTTAAGAGGATACGGTGGCTACACCTTC. Its protein is CASSLRGYGGYTF.

In its sample, this clone was seen a few times. The gene calls are TRBV28 and TRBJ1-2; a possible D gene is TRBD1 (5 bases). Looked up from germline, CDR1 is MDHEN and CDR2 is SYDVKM. Trimming took 2 bases from V and 6 from J, leaving 10 bases between them. The CDR3 runs 13 residues. The CDR3 reads CASSLRTSDGYTF. The CDR3 DNA follows: TGTGCCAGCAGTTTACGGACAAGCGATGGCTACACCTTC.

This chain uses TRBV30 with TRBJ2-7; no reliable D call. The CDR3 runs 13 residues. Trimming removed 7 bases at V and 0 bases at J, with 13 bases between. The germline gives CDR1 GTSNPN, CDR2 SVGIG (reference sequence). The DNA for the CDR3 is TGTGCCTCCGACACACCCCACTCCTACGAGCAGTACTTC. Translation: CASDTPHSYEQYF.

A few counts support this clone. The chain employs TRBV2 and TRBJ1-2; D is uncertain. Germline lookup yields CDR1 SNHLY and CDR2 FYNNEI. V was cut by 9 bases and J by 7 bases, with 12 bases left in between. The CDR3 extends over 11 amino acids. The chain's CDR3 is CASAAGGGYTF. Here the CDR3 DNA reads TGTGCCAGTGCGGCGGGTGGTGGCTACACCTTC.

The gene calls are TRBV7-3 and TRBJ2-1; weak D call: TRBD2 (5 bases). Deletions cut 5 bases from V and 0 bases from J, with 11 bases between. This CDR3 has 15 residues. CDR1 SGHTA and CDR2 FQGTGA come from the germline V gene. CDR3 DNA sequence: TGTGCCAGCAGCAAGGACTTGAGCTCCTACAATGAGCAGTTCTTC. Protein sequence: CASSKDLSSYNEQFF.

This chain connects TRBV5-4 to TRBJ2-3; D might be TRBD2 (6 bases). The ends were cut back, 4 bases at V and 12 bases at J, with 21 bases in the middle. CDR1 and CDR2 (germline): SGHNT, YYREEE (reference sequence). The CDR3 consists of 14 residues. Here the CDR3 reads CASSHPTRPGFQYF. The CDR3, as DNA: TGTGCCAGCAGCCACCCGACTAGGCCGGGTTTTCAGTATTTT. Based on the CDR3 plus reference TRBV5-4 and TRBJ2-3, the full variable domain is ETGVTQSPTHLIKTRGQQVTLRCSSQSGHNTVSWYQQALGQGPQFIFQYYREEENGRGNFPPRFSGLQFPNYSSELNVNALELDDSALYLCASSHPTRPGFQYFGPGTRLTVL.

The chain joins TRBV19 to TRBJ2-7, with D perhaps matching TRBD1 (5 bases). V shed 3 bases and J shed 3 bases, with 12 bases lying between them. The CDR3 has 14 residues. Germline V CDR1 and CDR2: LNHDA, SQIVND (reference sequence). CDR3 loop: CASSIARAGYEQYF. In DNA form, the CDR3 reads TGTGCCAGTAGTATCGCCAGGGCAGGCTACGAGCAGTACTTC.

The rearrangement joins TRBV7-3 to TRBJ2-7; D is perhaps TRBD2 (5 bases). The CDR3 has 14 residues. The germline V gene has CDR1 SGHTA and CDR2 FQGTGA. Trimming stripped 5 bases from V and 3 bases from J, with 14 bases between. The CDR3 is CASSLAAGDYEQYF. CDR3 nucleotide sequence: TGTGCCAGCAGCCTAGCTGCGGGTGACTACGAGCAGTACTTC.